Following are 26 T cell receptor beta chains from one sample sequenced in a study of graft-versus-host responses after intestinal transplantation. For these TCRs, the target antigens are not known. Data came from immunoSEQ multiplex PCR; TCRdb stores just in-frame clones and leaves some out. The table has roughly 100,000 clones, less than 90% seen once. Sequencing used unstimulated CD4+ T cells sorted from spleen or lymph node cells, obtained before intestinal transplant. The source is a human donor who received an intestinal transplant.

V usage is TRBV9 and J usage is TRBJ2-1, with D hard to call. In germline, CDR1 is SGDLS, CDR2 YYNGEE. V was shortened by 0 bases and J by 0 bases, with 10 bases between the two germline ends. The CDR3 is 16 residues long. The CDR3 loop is CASSVVGYSSYNEQFF. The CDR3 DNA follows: TGTGCCAGCAGCGTAGTCGGGTATAGCTCCTACAATGAGCAGTTCTTC. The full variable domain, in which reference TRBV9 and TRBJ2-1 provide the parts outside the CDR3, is DSGVTQTPKHLITATGQRVTLRCSPRSGDLSVYWYQQSLDQGLQFLIQYYNGEERAKGNILERFSAQQFPDLHSELNLSSLELGDSALYFCASSVVGYSSYNEQFFGPGTRLTVL.

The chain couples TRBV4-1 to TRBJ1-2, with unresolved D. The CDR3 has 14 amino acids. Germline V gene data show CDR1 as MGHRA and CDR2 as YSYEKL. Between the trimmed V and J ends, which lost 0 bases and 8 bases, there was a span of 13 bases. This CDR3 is CASSQDLQRRGYTF. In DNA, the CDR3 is TGCGCCAGCAGCCAAGATCTCCAAAGACGGGGCTACACCTTC.

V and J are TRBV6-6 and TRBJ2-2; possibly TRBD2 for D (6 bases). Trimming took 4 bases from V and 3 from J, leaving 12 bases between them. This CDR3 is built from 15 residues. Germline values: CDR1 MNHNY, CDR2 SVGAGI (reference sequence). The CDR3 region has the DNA TGTGCCAGCAGTTTGGGGGGTAGGGACACCGGGGAGCTGTTTTTT. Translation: CASSLGGRDTGELFF.

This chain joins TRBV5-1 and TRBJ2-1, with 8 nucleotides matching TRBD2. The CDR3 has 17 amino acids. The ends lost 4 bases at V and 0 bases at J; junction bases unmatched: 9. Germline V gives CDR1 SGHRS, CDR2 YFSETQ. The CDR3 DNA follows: TGCGCCAGCAGCCCCGGACTAGCCTCGAGCTCCTACAATGAGCAGTTCTTC. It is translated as CASSPGLASSSYNEQFF.

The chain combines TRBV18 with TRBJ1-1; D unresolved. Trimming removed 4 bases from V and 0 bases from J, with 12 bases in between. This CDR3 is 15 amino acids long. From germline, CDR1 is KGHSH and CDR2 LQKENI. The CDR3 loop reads CASSLRTGMNTEAFF. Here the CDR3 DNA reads TGTGCCAGCTCACTTCGGACGGGGATGAACACTGAAGCTTTCTTT.

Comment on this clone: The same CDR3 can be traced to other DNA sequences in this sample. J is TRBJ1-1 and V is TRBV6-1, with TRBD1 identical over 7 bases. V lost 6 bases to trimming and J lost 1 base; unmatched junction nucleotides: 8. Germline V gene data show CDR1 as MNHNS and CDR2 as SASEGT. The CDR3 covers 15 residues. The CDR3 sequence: CASREQGTPNTEAFF. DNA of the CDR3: TGTGCCAGCAGGGAACAGGGGACCCCGAACACTGAAGCTTTCTTT.

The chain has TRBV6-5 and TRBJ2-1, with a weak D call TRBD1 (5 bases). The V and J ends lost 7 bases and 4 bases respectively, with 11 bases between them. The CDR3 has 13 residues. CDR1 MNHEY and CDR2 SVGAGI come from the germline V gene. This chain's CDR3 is CASKRQTYNEQFF. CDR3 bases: TGTGCCAGCAAACGACAGACTTACAATGAGCAGTTCTTC.

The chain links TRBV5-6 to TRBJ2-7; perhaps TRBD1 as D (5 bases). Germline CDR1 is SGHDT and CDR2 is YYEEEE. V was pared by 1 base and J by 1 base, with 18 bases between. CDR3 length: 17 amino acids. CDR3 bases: TGTGCCAGCAGCTTGATTGGGCTGGTGGGGCAGTCCTACGAGCAGTACTTC. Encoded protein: CASSLIGLVGQSYEQYF.

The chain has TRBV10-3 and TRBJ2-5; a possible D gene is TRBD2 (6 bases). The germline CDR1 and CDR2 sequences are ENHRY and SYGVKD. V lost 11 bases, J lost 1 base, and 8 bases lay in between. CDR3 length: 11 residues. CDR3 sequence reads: CASGVQETQYF. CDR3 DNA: TGTGCCTCGGGGGTCCAAGAGACCCAGTACTTC.

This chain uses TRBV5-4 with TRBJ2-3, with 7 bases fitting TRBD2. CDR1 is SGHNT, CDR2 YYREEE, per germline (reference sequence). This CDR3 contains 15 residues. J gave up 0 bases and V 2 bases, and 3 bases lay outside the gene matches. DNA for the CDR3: TGTGCCAGCAGCTTTCGAGCGGGGAGCACAGATACGCAGTATTTT. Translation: CASSFRAGSTDTQYF. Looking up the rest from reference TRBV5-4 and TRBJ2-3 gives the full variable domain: ETGVTQSPTHLIKTRGQQVTLRCSSQSGHNTVSWYQQALGQGPQFIFQYYREEENGRGNFPPRFSGLQFPNYSSELNVNALELDDSALYLCASSFRAGSTDTQYFGPGTRLTVL.

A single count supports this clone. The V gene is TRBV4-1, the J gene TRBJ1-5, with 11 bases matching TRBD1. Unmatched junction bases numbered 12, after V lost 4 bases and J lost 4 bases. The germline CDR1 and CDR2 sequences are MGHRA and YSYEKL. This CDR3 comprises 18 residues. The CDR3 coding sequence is TGCGCCAGCAGCCCTGGGACAGGGGGAGCAAGGGGGAATCAGCCCCAGCATTTT. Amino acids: CASSPGTGGARGNQPQHF.

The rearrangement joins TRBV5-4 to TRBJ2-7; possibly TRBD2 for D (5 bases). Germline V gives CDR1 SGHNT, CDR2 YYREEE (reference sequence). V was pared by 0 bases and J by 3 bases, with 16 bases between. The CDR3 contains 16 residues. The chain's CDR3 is CASSLEFSSEGYEQYF. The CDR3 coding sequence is TGTGCCAGCAGCTTGGAGTTCTCATCTGAGGGCTACGAGCAGTACTTC.

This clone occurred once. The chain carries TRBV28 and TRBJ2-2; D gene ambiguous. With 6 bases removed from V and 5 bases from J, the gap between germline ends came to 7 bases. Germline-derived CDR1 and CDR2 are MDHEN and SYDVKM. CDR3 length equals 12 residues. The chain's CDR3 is CASSKQTGELFF. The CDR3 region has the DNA TGTGCCAGCAGCAAACAGACCGGGGAGCTGTTTTTT.

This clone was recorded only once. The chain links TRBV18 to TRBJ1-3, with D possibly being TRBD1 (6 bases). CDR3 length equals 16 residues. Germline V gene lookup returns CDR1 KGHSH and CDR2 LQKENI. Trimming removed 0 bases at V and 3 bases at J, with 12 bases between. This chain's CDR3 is CASSPPRPGDGNTIYF. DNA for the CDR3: TGTGCCAGCTCACCACCGCGGCCAGGGGATGGAAACACCATATATTTT. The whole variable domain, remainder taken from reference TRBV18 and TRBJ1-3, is NAGVMQNPRHLVRRRGQEARLRCSPMKGHSHVYWYRQLPEEGLKFMVYLQKENIIDESGMPKERFSAEFPKEGPSILRIQQVVRGDSAAYFCASSPPRPGDGNTIYFGEGSWLTVV.

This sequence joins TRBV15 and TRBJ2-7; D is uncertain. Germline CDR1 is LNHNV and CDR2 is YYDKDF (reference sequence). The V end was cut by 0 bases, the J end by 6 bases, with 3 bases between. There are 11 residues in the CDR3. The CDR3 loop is CATSREGEQYF. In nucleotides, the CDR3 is TGTGCCACCAGCAGAGAAGGCGAGCAGTACTTC.

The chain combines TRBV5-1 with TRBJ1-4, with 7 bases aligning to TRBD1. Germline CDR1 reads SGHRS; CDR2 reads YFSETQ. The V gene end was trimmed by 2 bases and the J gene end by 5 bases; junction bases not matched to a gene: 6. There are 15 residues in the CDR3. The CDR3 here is CASSLNRGENEKLFF. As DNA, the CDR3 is TGCGCCAGCAGCTTAAACAGGGGTGAAAATGAAAAACTGTTTTTT.

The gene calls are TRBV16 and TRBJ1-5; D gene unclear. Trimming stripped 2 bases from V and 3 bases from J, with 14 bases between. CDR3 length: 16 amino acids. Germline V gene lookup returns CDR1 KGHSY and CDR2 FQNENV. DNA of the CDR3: TGTGCCAGCAGCCAAGGGGTCGGACGCCTCAATCAGCCCCAGCATTTT. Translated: CASSQGVGRLNQPQHF.

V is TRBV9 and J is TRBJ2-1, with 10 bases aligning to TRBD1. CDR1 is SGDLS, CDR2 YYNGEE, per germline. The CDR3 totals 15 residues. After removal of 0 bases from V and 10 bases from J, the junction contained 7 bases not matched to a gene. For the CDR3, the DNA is TGTGCCAGCAGCGTAGCGGGGACAGGGGCTAGGGAGCAGTTCTTC. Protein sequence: CASSVAGTGAREQFF.

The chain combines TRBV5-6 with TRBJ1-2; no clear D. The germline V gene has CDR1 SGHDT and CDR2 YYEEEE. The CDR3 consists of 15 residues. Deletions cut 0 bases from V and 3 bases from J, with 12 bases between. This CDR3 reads CASSLGGGSDYGYTF. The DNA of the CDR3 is TGTGCCAGCAGCTTGGGTGGAGGGAGTGACTATGGCTACACCTTC.

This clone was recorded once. Written as DNA, the CDR3 is TGCAGCGCTCGTATACAGGGCGGTGAGACCCAGTACTTC. Translated: CSARIQGGETQYF. The chain links TRBV29-1 to TRBJ2-5; D is possibly TRBD1 (6 bases). This CDR3 is 13 amino acids long. Germline V gene data show CDR1 as SQVTM and CDR2 as ANQGSEA. V lost 7 bases, J lost 5 bases, and 17 bases lay in between.

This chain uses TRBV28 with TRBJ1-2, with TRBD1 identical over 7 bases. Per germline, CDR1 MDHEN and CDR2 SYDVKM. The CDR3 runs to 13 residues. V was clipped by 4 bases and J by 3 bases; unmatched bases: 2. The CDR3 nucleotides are TGTGCCAGCAGTTACGACAGGGACTATGGCTACACCTTC. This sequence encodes CASSYDRDYGYTF.

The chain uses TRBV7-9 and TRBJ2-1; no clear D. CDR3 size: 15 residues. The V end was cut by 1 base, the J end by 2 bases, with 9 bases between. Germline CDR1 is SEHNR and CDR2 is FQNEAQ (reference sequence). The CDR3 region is CASSLGSVAYNEQFF. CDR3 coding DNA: TGTGCCAGCAGCTTAGGAAGCGTCGCCTACAATGAGCAGTTCTTC. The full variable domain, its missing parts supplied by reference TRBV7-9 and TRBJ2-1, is DTGVSQNPRHKITKRGQNVTFRCDPISEHNRLYWYRQTLGQGPEFLTYFQNEAQLEKSRLLSDRFSAERPKGSFSTLEIQRTEQGDSAMYLCASSLGSVAYNEQFFGPGTRLTVL.

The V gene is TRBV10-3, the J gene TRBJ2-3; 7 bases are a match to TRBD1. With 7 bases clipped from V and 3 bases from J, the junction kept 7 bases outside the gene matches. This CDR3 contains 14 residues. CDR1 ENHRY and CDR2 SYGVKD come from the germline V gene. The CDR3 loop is CAITPGQPTDTQYF. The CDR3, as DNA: TGTGCCATCACCCCGGGACAGCCTACAGATACGCAGTATTTT.

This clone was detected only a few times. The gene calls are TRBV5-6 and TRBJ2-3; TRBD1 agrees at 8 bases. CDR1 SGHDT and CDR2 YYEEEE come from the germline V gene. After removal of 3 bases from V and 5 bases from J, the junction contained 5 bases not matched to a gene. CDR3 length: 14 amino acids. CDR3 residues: CASSSTGEGDTQYF. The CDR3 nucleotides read TGTGCCAGCAGCTCGACAGGGGAAGGAGATACGCAGTATTTT.

This chain's CDR3 is CASSQATDTQYF. The CDR3 nucleotides are TGTGCCAGCAGCCAAGCAACAGATACGCAGTATTTT. J is TRBJ2-3 and V is TRBV14, with no clear D. CDR1 is SGHDN and CDR2 is FVKESK in the germline V gene. V was clipped by 1 base and J by 3 bases, with 2 bases between them. This CDR3 has 12 amino acids.

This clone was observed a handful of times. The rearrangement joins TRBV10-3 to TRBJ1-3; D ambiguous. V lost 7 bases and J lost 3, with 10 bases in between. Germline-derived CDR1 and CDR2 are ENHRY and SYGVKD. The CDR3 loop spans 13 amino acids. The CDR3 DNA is TGTGCCATCAACCCCAGAAATGGAAACACCATATATTTT. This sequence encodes CAINPRNGNTIYF.